The 14 T cell receptor beta chains below come from one sample, sequenced in a study of HIV-infected children after antiretroviral therapy interruption (dated by TCRdb to between 2019 and 2020). Library method: 3' RACE. Sequencing used an Illumina MiSeq. TCR libraries were generated from RNA by a 3' RACE protocol incorporating unique molecular identifiers so that PCR amplification bias could be corrected. Starting from the raw public reads, TCRdb applied fastp trimming at Q25, assembled clones with MiXCR and retained in-frame beta chains. Records with the same CDR3 protein are collapsed into one entry carrying the most frequent genes and DNA. The sample table lists some 40,000 distinct CDR3 sequences, less than 8.5% of them with a count of one. More than 0.95% of the sample is in the top ten clones. According to the study, the label for this sample's treatment or condition signals: PENTA 11 planned treatment interruption arm or continuous ART arm.

Sequenced material: CD45RA+ CD4+ T cells from PBMCs, pooled from several time points, taken from a donor given antiretroviral therapy, either interrupted or continuous. This specimen's cell subset or site label, interpreted: naive CD4+ CD45RA+ CD45RO- T cells. The receptors were gathered from a pool of human donors with HIV.

In this sample, this clonotype turned up many times. The V call is TRBV28, the J call TRBJ2-4, with D maybe TRBD1 (5 bases). Germline loops: CDR1 MDHEN, CDR2 SYDVKM. V lost 10 bases, J lost 0 bases, and 13 bases lay in between. The CDR3 extends over 14 amino acids. CDR3 region: CATLDNLAKNIQYF. In DNA form, the CDR3 reads TGTGCCACCCTGGACAACCTAGCCAAAAACATTCAGTACTTC.

This clonotype showed up many times. The CDR3 nucleotides read TGTGCCAGCAGCTTAATGAGGAACACTGAAGCTTTCTTT. This encodes CASSLMRNTEAFF. The chain joins TRBV7-3 to TRBJ1-1; D remains unclear. Trimming shortened V by 1 base and J by 1 base, and 4 bases separated the two germline ends. The CDR3 runs to 13 residues. Germline assignment: CDR1 SGHTA and CDR2 FQGTGA.

This clonotype came up many times. The chain has TRBV7-2 and TRBJ2-5; possibly TRBD2 for D (5 bases). This CDR3 contains 14 residues. From germline, CDR1 is SGHTA and CDR2 FQGNSA. V was shortened by 5 bases and J by 5 bases, with 15 bases between the two germline ends. DNA of the CDR3: TGTGCCAGCAGCCCGCCCTCAGCGGCCGAGACCCAGTACTTC. Encoded protein: CASSPPSAAETQYF.

This clonotype was seen ten or more times. The chain recombines TRBV7-2 with TRBJ2-7; D not certain. V was pared by 5 bases and J by 8 bases, with 16 bases between. CDR3 length: 13 amino acids. Germline CDR1 is SGHTA and CDR2 is FQGNSA. The CDR3 DNA is TGTGCCAGCAGCCCGAGTGGCCCTACGAAGCAGTACTTC. As protein: CASSPSGPTKQYF.

This clonotype was detected many times. The chain recombines TRBV6-6 with TRBJ2-7; 10 bases line up with TRBD2. Germline V gives CDR1 MNHNY, CDR2 SVGAGI (reference sequence). The V gene end was trimmed by 6 bases and the J gene end by 6 bases; junction bases not matched to a gene: 5. The CDR3 runs to 13 residues. The CDR3 loop reads CASRLGLAFEQYF. CDR3 nucleotides: TGTGCCAGCAGACTGGGACTAGCGTTCGAGCAGTACTTC.

Ten or more counts support this clonotype. The chain links TRBV20-1 to TRBJ2-7; 9 bases agree with TRBD2. V shed 0 bases and J 4 bases; nucleotides not matched to a gene: 13. This CDR3 spans 17 amino acids. Germline loops: CDR1 DFQATT, CDR2 SNEGSKA (reference sequence). Here the CDR3 DNA reads TGCAGTGCTAGAGATAAGAAGCGGGAGGTCATAAGGTACGAGCAGTACTTC. This gives the protein CSARDKKREVIRYEQYF.

This clonotype was seen only a few times. An end of the junction does not agree with germline; a read error may underlie this. The V call is TRBV10-2, the J call TRBJ2-7; TRBD2 might be the D (7 bases). Germline CDR1 is WSHSY and CDR2 is SAAADI. This CDR3 spans 15 amino acids. The CDR3, as DNA: TGTGCCAGCAGTGAGTCTGGGGGGGCAGATTATGAACAGTACTTC. Residues: CASSESGGADYEQYF.

This clonotype was counted many times. The chain carries TRBV7-2 and TRBJ2-1, with TRBD1 matching over 7 bases. Germline V gene sequence: CDR1 SGHTA, CDR2 FQGNSA. The CDR3 runs 15 residues. J gave up 12 bases and V 5 bases, and 16 bases lay outside the gene matches. CDR3 DNA: TGTGCCAGCAGCCCAGGTACAGGGGCGGAAATCCTGCAGTTCTTC. Translated, it gives CASSPGTGAEILQFF. The variable domain in full, completed from reference TRBV7-2 and TRBJ2-1, reads GAGVSQSPSNKVTEKGKDVELRCDPISGHTALYWYRQSLGQGLEFLIYFQGNSAPDKSGLPSDRFSAERTGGSVSTLTIQRTQQEDSAVYLCASSPGTGAEILQFFGPGTRLTVL.

This clonotype showed up just once. This chain uses TRBV13 with TRBJ2-7; D possibly uses TRBD1 or TRBD2 (5 bases each). This CDR3 comprises 14 residues. Germline assignment: CDR1 PRHDT and CDR2 FYEKMQ (reference sequence). Trimming stripped 8 bases from V and 10 bases from J, with 24 bases between. This CDR3 reads CASSDWGSSYEQYF. Here the CDR3 DNA reads TGTGCCAGCTCCGACTGGGGGAGCTCCTATGAACAGTACTTC.

This clonotype has a count of ten or more. Here the CDR3 reads CASSQSVGVYNSPLHF. CDR3 bases: TGTGCCAGCAGCCAATCGGTTGGGGTTTATAATTCACCCCTCCACTTT. This sequence joins TRBV14 and TRBJ1-6; D gene uncertain. V was pared by 2 bases and J by 4 bases, with 12 bases between. This CDR3 contains 16 residues. Per the germline V gene, CDR1 is SGHDN and CDR2 is FVKESK.

The rearrangement joins TRBV12-3 or TRBV12-4 to TRBJ2-7, with TRBD2 identical over 8 bases. V lost 5 bases and J lost 3; bases outside the gene matches: 15. CDR3 length: 17 amino acids. The CDR3 DNA reads TGTGCCAGCAGTACACCATTAACCGGGACTAGGGGCTACGAGCAGTACTTC. As protein: CASSTPLTGTRGYEQYF.

In its sample, this clonotype was seen many times. CDR3 sequence reads: CASSPQQGQETQYF. CDR3 nucleotides: TGTGCCAGCAGCCCTCAACAGGGCCAAGAGACCCAGTACTTC. The chain couples TRBV11-3 to TRBJ2-5; tentative D call: TRBD1 (6 bases). The germline V and J ends were trimmed by 5 bases and 1 base, with 11 bases remaining between them. Germline V gene lookup returns CDR1 SGHNT and CDR2 YENEEA. The CDR3 contains 14 residues.

This clonotype came up many times. J is TRBJ1-1 and V is TRBV19; no definite D call. The CDR3 totals 12 residues. Looked up from germline, CDR1 is LNHDA and CDR2 is SQIVND (reference sequence). The germline V and J ends were trimmed by 4 bases and 1 base, with 4 bases remaining between them. CDR3: CASSNGNTEAFF. The CDR3 nucleotides are TGTGCCAGTAGTAACGGGAACACTGAAGCTTTCTTT.

This clonotype occurred many times. The chain is built from TRBV9 and TRBJ1-1; D gene unclear. Germline V gives CDR1 SGDLS, CDR2 YYNGEE. This CDR3 has 16 residues. Trimming removed 0 bases from V and 4 bases from J, with 16 bases in between. The CDR3 sequence: CASSVASTSSRTEAFF. Written as DNA, the CDR3 is TGTGCCAGCAGCGTAGCTTCGACAAGCTCGCGCACTGAAGCTTTCTTT.